What follows are 17 T cell receptor beta chains derived from one specimen sequenced in a study. TCRdb re-called the 5' RACE reads with MiXCR, one entry per CDR3 protein. The sample carries approximately 6,200 distinct CDR3 sequences, 30% to 35% recorded once. Sequenced input: memory CD4+ T cells sorted from a lymph node. The subset is: memory CD4+ T cells, CD4+CD45RO+CD25-. Receptors were obtained from a female donor with breast cancer.

The V call is TRBV7-2, the J call TRBJ2-7, with unresolved D. The germline gives CDR1 SGHTA, CDR2 FQGNSA. This CDR3 spans 12 amino acids. The V and J ends lost 3 bases and 4 bases respectively, with 7 bases between them. The DNA for the CDR3 is TGTGCCAGCAGCTTGCAAGGATACGAGCAGTACTTC. Amino acids: CASSLQGYEQYF.

This clonotype is categorized as medium-sized (0.01 to 0.1%). The chain combines TRBV7-2 with TRBJ2-3; D call uncertain. This CDR3 region has 13 residues. The germline V gene encodes CDR1 SGHTA and CDR2 FQGNSA. V lost 3 bases and J 1 base, leaving 5 bases between the germline ends. The CDR3 DNA is TGTGCCAGCAGCTTCTACCGCACAGATACGCAGTATTTT. Translated: CASSFYRTDTQYF.

By its share, this clonotype is medium-sized. An end of the junction differs from the germline gene, which may be a read error. Written as DNA, the CDR3 is TGTGCCAGCACCCCGGGACAAGTCACAGATACGCAGTATTTC. Translating it yields CASTPGQVTDTQYF. This chain joins TRBV12-3 or TRBV12-4 and TRBJ2-3; TRBD1 is a possible D gene (6 bases). The CDR3 loop spans 14 amino acids.

CDR3 sequence (DNA): TGTGCCAGCAGCGCTAGCGGGATGTGGGATGAGCAGTTCTTC. It yields the protein CASSASGMWDEQFF. The genes are TRBV9 and TRBJ2-1; 9 nucleotides line up with TRBD2. The CDR3 contains 14 residues. CDR1 and CDR2 from the germline V gene are SGDLS and YYNGEE. The ends lost 3 bases at V and 8 bases at J; junction bases unmatched: 6.

Comments on this clonotype: One end of the junction does not line up with germline, which may come from a read error. The J gene is TRBJ1-1, the V gene TRBV10-3; tentatively, D is TRBD1 (6 bases). The CDR3 consists of 14 residues. Germline V CDR1 and CDR2: ENHRY, SYGVKD. CDR3 sequence (DNA): TGTGCCACCAGTGATTTGGGGGGCAGGACTGGAGCTTTCTTT. Protein sequence: CATSDLGGRTGAFF.

In its sample, this clonotype ranks as medium-sized. The CDR3 nucleotides read TGTGCCATCAGCCGGGACGGCTATGGCTACACCTTC. It is translated as CAISRDGYGYTF. This chain connects TRBV10-3 to TRBJ1-2; the D gene is possibly TRBD1 (5 bases). CDR3 size: 12 residues. V shed 6 bases and J shed 4 bases, with 9 bases lying between them. CDR1 and CDR2 (germline): ENHRY, SYGVKD.

This clonotype was detected many times. V gene TRBV6-1 combines with J gene TRBJ1-1, with D possibly matching TRBD1 (5 bases). With 6 bases removed from V and 11 bases from J, the gap between germline ends came to 19 bases. From germline, CDR1 is MNHNS and CDR2 SASEGT. The CDR3 runs to 13 residues. CDR3 protein: CASRATQGDGAFF. CDR3 nucleotide sequence: TGTGCCAGCAGGGCTACCCAGGGTGACGGGGCTTTCTTT.

A remark on this clonotype: A single base separates this from a much larger clone, so it may be a read error. The rearrangement links TRBV12-3 or TRBV12-4 to TRBJ2-4; TRBD1 matches 10 bases. This CDR3 spans 18 amino acids. J gave up 4 bases and V 3 bases, and 12 bases lay outside the gene matches. CDR3 loop: CASSFHDLWDRGKNIQYF. The CDR3 DNA is TGTGCCAGCAGTTTCCATGATTTATGGGACAGGGGAAAAAACATTCAGTACTTC.

The chain employs TRBV5-4 and TRBJ2-2; 7 nucleotides align to TRBD2. V was pared by 4 bases and J by 3 bases, with 0 bases of the junction left unmatched. Germline V gene lookup returns CDR1 SGHNT and CDR2 YYREEE (reference sequence). The CDR3 sequence is 13 residues long. CDR3 sequence (DNA): TGTGCCAGCAGCGGGGGGGACACCGGGGAGCTGTTTTTT. It codes for CASSGGDTGELFF.

This clonotype appeared many times. V gene TRBV6-6 combines with J gene TRBJ2-1, with TRBD2 as a possible D gene (6 bases). Trimming took 0 bases from V and 4 from J, leaving 16 bases between them. The length of the CDR3 is 17 residues. Per germline, CDR1 MNHNY and CDR2 SVGAGI (reference sequence). The CDR3 coding sequence is TGTGCCAGCAGTTACTCAGGGGTAGGCGGGATATACAATGAGCAGTTCTTC. Translation: CASSYSGVGGIYNEQFF.

Ten or more counts support this clonotype. The V call is TRBV6-1, the J call TRBJ1-5; the D gene is possibly TRBD1 (6 bases). Germline loops: CDR1 MNHNS, CDR2 SASEGT. This CDR3 comprises 18 residues. Trimming took 5 bases from V and 2 from J, leaving 22 bases between them. CDR3: CASSPSLGGGRRNQPQHF. The CDR3 bases are TGTGCCAGCAGTCCTAGCTTAGGGGGGGGGCGACGCAATCAGCCCCAGCATTTT.

Notes on this clonotype: A much larger clone is a single base away; this may be a read error. In nucleotides, the CDR3 is TGCAGTGCTTCGGACCCTGCCAATCAGCCCCAGCATTTT. Residues: CSASDPANQPQHF. This sequence joins TRBV20-1 and TRBJ1-5; D ambiguous. V was clipped by 5 bases and J by 3 bases, with 11 bases between them. Germline V lookup: CDR1 DFQATT, CDR2 SNEGSKA (reference sequence). The CDR3 sequence is 13 residues long.

The CDR3 bases are TGTGCCAGCAGTTACTCGAGGGCGTTGAACACTGAAGCTTTCTTT. It codes for CASSYSRALNTEAFF. V and J are TRBV6-5 and TRBJ1-1, with D unresolved. Trimming shortened V by 0 bases and J by 0 bases, and 8 bases separated the two germline ends. CDR3 length: 15 amino acids. Germline CDR1 and CDR2: MNHEY and SVGAGI.

This chain connects TRBV6-5 to TRBJ1-5, with D uncertain. This CDR3 contains 14 residues. Trimming cost V 2 bases and J 7 bases, with 12 bases left between them. CDR1 is MNHEY and CDR2 is SVGAGI in the germline V gene. CDR3 in DNA: TGTGCCAGCAGTTACGCTTCGGGAAGACAGCCCCAGCATTTT. Encoded protein: CASSYASGRQPQHF.

This clonotype was detected many times. The chain is built from TRBV5-1 and TRBJ2-5; D gene unclear. Germline assignment: CDR1 SGHRS and CDR2 YFSETQ. Trimming left V 5 bases short and J 5 bases short, with 16 bases between. This CDR3 is built from 14 residues. The CDR3 protein is CASRKTPAVETQYF. The CDR3 bases are TGCGCCAGCAGAAAAACTCCGGCGGTGGAGACCCAGTACTTC. The full variable domain, completed using reference TRBV5-1 and TRBJ2-5, is KAGVTQTPRYLIKTRGQQVTLSCSPISGHRSVSWYQQTPGQGLQFLFEYFSETQRNKGNFPGRFSGRQFSNSRSEMNVSTLELGDSALYLCASRKTPAVETQYFGPGTRLLVL.

Relative to its sample, this clonotype is medium-sized. The chain carries TRBV4-1 and TRBJ2-3, with D uncertain. The CDR3 runs to 17 residues. Germline V gene lookup returns CDR1 MGHRA and CDR2 YSYEKL. V lost 0 bases and J 2 bases, leaving 15 bases between the germline ends. CDR3 coding DNA: TGCGCCAGCAGCCAAGATCCACTATTTCCCCTCACAGATACGCAGTATTTT. This gives the protein CASSQDPLFPLTDTQYF.

This clonotype rates as medium-sized. The chain uses TRBV12-3 or TRBV12-4 and TRBJ1-1; D gene uncertain. The CDR3 runs 11 residues. V lost 6 bases, J lost 4 bases, and 6 bases lay in between. In DNA, the CDR3 is TGTGCCAGCAGAGTCTCCACTGAAGCTTTCTTT. Its translation is CASRVSTEAFF.